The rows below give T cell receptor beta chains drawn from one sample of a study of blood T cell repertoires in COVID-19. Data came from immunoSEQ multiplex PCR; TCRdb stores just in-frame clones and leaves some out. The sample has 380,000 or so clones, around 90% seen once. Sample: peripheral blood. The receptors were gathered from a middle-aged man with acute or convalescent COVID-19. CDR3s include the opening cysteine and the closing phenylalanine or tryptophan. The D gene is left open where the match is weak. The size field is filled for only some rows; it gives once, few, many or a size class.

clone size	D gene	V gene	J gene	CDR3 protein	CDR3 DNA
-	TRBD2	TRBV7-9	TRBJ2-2	CASRLAGRYTGELFF	TGTGCCAGCAGGCTAGCGGGCAGATACACCGGGGAGCTGTTTTTT
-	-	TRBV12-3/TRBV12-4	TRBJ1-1	CASSEGNTEAFF	TGTGCCAGCAGTGAGGGGAACACTGAAGCTTTCTTT
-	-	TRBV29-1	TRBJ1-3	CSGKEATPGNTIYF	TGCAGCGGGAAGGAGGCGACTCCTGGAAACACCATATATTTT
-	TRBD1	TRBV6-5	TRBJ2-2	CASSYSGRGGELFF	TGTGCCAGCAGTTACTCGGGCAGGGGGGGGGAGCTGTTTTTT
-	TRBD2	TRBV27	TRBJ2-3	CASRGEGLGTDTQYF	TGTGCCAGCAGGGGGGAGGGCCTTGGCACAGATACGCAGTATTTT
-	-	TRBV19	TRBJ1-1	CASSISGYAGNTEAFF	TGTGCCAGTAGTATAAGCGGGTACGCGGGGAACACTGAAGCTTTCTTT
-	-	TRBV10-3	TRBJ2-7	CATYYAPYLSSYEQYF	TGTGCCACCTACTATGCGCCCTACCTCAGCTCCTACGAGCAGTACTTC
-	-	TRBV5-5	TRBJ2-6	CASSLWWASGANVLTF	TGTGCCAGCAGCTTGTGGTGGGCCTCTGGGGCCAACGTCCTGACTTTC
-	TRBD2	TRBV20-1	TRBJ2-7	CSASPVSGLAGVYEQYF	TGCAGTGCTAGTCCCGTCTCGGGGCTAGCGGGAGTATACGAGCAGTACTTC
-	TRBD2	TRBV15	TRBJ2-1	CATSRAGLNYNEQFF	TGTGCCACCAGCAGAGCGGGACTAAACTACAATGAGCAGTTCTTC
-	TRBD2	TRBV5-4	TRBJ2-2	CASSRGWASGLLNTGELFF	TGTGCCAGCAGCCGCGGGTGGGCTAGCGGGTTATTGAACACCGGGGAGCTGTTTTTT
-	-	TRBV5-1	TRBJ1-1	CASSSRGYTEAFF	TGCGCCAGCAGCTCAAGAGGGTACACTGAAGCTTTCTTT
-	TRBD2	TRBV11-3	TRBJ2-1	CASSPRSGSYNEQFF	TGTGCCAGCAGCCCCCGAAGCGGGAGCTACAATGAGCAGTTCTTC
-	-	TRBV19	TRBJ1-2	CASGPRRYGYTF	TGTGCCAGTGGGCCCCGCCGCTATGGCTACACCTTC
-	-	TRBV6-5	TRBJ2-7	CASSPAQVSYEQYF	TGTGCCAGCAGCCCGGCACAGGTGAGCTACGAGCAGTACTTC
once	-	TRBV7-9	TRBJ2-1	CASSLGSALAYNEQFF	TGTGCCAGCAGCTTAGGTAGCGCTTTAGCTTACAATGAGCAGTTCTTC
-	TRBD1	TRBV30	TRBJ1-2	CACTPGTAANYGYTF	TGTGCCTGCACCCCCGGGACAGCGGCCAACTATGGCTACACCTTC
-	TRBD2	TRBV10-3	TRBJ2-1	CAISPGDSSREGLINEQFF	TGTGCCATCAGTCCTGGGGACTCGTCGCGGGAGGGCCTAATTAATGAGCAGTTCTTC
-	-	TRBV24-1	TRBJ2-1	CATGRVLLNEQFF	TGTGCCACCGGGAGAGTTTTACTGAATGAGCAGTTCTTC
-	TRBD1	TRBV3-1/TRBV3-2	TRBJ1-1	CASSSPGTGVTEAFF	TGTGCCAGCAGCTCACCCGGGACAGGGGTTACTGAAGCTTTCTTT
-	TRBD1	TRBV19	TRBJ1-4	CASSRTGGLGNEKLFF	TGTGCCAGTAGTCGGACAGGGGGCCTCGGTAATGAAAAACTGTTTTTT
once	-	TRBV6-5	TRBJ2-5	CASSYSRFGTQYF	TGTGCCAGCAGTTACTCGCGGTTCGGGACCCAGTACTTC
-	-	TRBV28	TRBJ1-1	CASSGDEYQGVEAFF	TGTGCCAGCAGTGGAGACGAATATCAGGGTGTTGAAGCTTTCTTT
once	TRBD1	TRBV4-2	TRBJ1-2	CASSRKGGDDYGYTF	TGTGCCAGCAGCCGTAAAGGGGGCGACGACTATGGCTACACCTTC
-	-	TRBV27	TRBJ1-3	CASSLGGAGNTIYF	TGTGCCAGCAGCCTGGGGGGGGCTGGAAACACCATATATTTT
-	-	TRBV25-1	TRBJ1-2	CASSESRGSRNYGYTF	TGTGCCAGCAGTGAGTCGCGGGGGAGCCGTAACTATGGCTACACCTTC
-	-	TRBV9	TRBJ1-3	CASSVGWGSSGNTIYF	TGTGCCAGCAGCGTAGGTTGGGGCAGCTCTGGAAACACCATATATTTT
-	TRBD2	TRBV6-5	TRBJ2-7	CASSLGLAAYEQYF	TGTGCCAGCAGCTTGGGACTAGCGGCTTACGAGCAGTACTTC
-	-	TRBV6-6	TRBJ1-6	CASSLAGRNPLHF	TGTGCCAGCAGTTTGGCAGGGCGAAACCCCCTCCACTTT
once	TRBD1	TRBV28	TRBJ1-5	CASSQGTGEFQPQHF	TGTGCCAGCAGCCAGGGGACAGGGGAGTTTCAGCCCCAGCATTTT
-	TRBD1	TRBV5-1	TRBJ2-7	CASSLWDSSYEQYF	TGCGCCAGCAGCTTATGGGACAGCTCCTACGAGCAGTACTTC
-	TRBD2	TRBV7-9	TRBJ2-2	CASAGLAVTGELFF	TGTGCCAGCGCGGGACTAGCGGTCACCGGGGAGCTGTTTTTT
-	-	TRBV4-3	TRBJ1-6	CASSQEWGLNYNSPLHF	TGCGCCAGCAGCCAAGAGTGGGGACTTAACTATAATTCACCCCTCCACTTT
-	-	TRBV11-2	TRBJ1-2	CASSARTEGNYGYTF	TGTGCCAGCAGCGCCAGGACAGAGGGAAATTATGGCTACACCTTC
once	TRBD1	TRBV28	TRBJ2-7	CASSSWGTGSYEQYF	TGTGCCAGCAGTTCATGGGGGACAGGTTCCTACGAGCAGTACTTC
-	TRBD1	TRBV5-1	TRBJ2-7	CASSTRQGSYEQYF	TGCGCCAGCAGCACCAGACAGGGGTCCTACGAGCAGTACTTC
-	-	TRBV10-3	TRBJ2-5	CAISLGEVETQYF	TGTGCCATCAGTCTGGGGGAGGTGGAGACCCAGTACTTC
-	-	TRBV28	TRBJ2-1	CASSLPPRDNEQFF	TGTGCCAGCAGTTTACCTCCCAGGGACAATGAGCAGTTCTTC
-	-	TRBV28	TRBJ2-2	CASSSTPGTRNTGELFF	TGTGCCAGCAGTTCGACACCCGGGACAAGGAACACCGGGGAGCTGTTTTTT
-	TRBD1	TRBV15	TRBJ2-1	CATSSSSGTGWIKQFF	TGTGCCACCAGCAGCTCCTCCGGGACAGGGTGGATCAAGCAGTTCTTC
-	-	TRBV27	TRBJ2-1	CASRGAGASYNEQFF	TGTGCCAGCAGGGGGGCCGGGGCGTCCTACAATGAGCAGTTCTTC
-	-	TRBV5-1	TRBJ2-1	CASSPRGGESYNEQFF	TGCGCCAGCAGCCCCCGAGGGGGGGAGTCCTACAATGAGCAGTTCTTC